This TCR beta chain was recorded in a study of blood T cell repertoires in COVID-19. Overall study: The United States, Italy and Spain supplied acute and convalescent COVID-19 samples. The analysed material was cDNA or gDNA that came from T cells, B-cell-depleted T cells, or PBMCs.

Measured with immunoSEQ multiplex PCR; TCRdb has only the in-frame clones, and not every one. The repertoire consists of roughly 200,000 clones, with about 85% occurring once and the leading ten covering roughly 20%. Specimen: peripheral blood. The receptor comes from a human donor in a cohort sampled during active COVID-19.

CDR3 region: CASSRGGGYGYTF. The CDR3 region has the DNA TGTGCCAGCTCTAGAGGGGGGGGCTATGGCTACACCTTC. This chain links TRBV2 with TRBJ1-2; D is perhaps TRBD1 (6 bases). V lost 8 bases, J lost 4 bases, and 14 bases lay in between. Germline-derived CDR1 and CDR2 are SNHLY and FYNNEI. This CDR3 has 13 amino acids.